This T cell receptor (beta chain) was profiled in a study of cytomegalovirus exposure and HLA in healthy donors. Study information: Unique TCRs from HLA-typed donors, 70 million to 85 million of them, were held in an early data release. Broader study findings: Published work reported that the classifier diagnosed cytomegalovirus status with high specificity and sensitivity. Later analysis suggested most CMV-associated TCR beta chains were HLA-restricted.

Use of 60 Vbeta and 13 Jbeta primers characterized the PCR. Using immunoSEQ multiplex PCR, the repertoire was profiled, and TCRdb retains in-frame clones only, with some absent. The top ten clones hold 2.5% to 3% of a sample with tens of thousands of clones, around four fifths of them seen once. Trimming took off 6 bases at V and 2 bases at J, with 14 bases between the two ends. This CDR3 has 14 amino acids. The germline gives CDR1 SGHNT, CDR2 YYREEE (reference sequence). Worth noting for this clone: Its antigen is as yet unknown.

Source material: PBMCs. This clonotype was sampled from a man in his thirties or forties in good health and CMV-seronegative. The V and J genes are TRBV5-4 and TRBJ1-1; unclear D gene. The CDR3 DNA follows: TGTGCCAGCAAGAGGACGGAGGTAAACACTGAAGCTTTCTTT. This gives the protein CASKRTEVNTEAFF.